These 4 T cell receptor beta chains were all obtained from the same sample, sequenced in a study of vaccination effects on CD4 cells after COVID-19. Their antigens remain unidentified. Before sequencing took place, the ViraFEST assay used viral peptide pools to expand antigen-specific CD4+ T cells. Following a roughly 10-day culture, CD4+ T cells were purified. Previously uninfected by SARS-CoV-2, the vaccine recipients also showed negative nucleocapsid antibodies. TCRdb's copy holds only in-frame clones and misses some; the assay was immunoSEQ multiplex PCR. The table records about 41,000 clones, 55% to 75% of them present only once. The sample here was CD4+ T cells from PBMCs cultured with HCoV-OC43 spike peptides, taken before COVID-19 vaccination. The subset: HCoV-OC43 spike overlapping peptide pool stimulation. The origin of the receptors is a human donor who received a COVID-19 vaccine.

This clone appeared a few times. The chain couples TRBV2 to TRBJ2-7; no reliable D call. This CDR3 spans 12 amino acids. Trimming shortened V by 6 bases and J by 4 bases, and 10 bases separated the two germline ends. Germline CDR1 is SNHLY and CDR2 is FYNNEI. DNA of the CDR3: TGTGCCAGCAGCCGGGCCCTTTACGAGCAGTACTTC. The encoded protein is CASSRALYEQYF.

This chain links TRBV4-2 with TRBJ2-1; 9 nucleotides agree with TRBD2. CDR3 size: 19 residues. Germline values: CDR1 LGHNA, CDR2 YNFKEQ. With 0 bases clipped from V and 6 bases from J, the junction kept 15 bases outside the gene matches. In DNA form, the CDR3 reads TGTGCCAGCAGCCAAGATCTTGGCGGGAGGGCCAAAGGGTTCAATGAGCAGTTCTTC. The encoded protein is CASSQDLGGRAKGFNEQFF.

J is TRBJ2-1 and V is TRBV4-1; the D gene is possibly TRBD2 (6 bases). V lost 2 bases to trimming and J lost 6 bases, with 17 bases between them. The germline CDR1 and CDR2 sequences are MGHRA and YSYEKL. The CDR3 extends over 16 amino acids. CDR3 sequence: CASSQPTSGTFNEQFF. The DNA for the CDR3 is TGCGCCAGCAGCCAACCAACCTCCGGGACTTTCAATGAGCAGTTCTTC.

This clone was counted only a few times. V is TRBV2 and J is TRBJ1-5; D is possibly TRBD1 (6 bases). The CDR3 runs 16 residues. Trimming shortened V by 4 bases and J by 0 bases, and 13 bases separated the two germline ends. The germline V gene has CDR1 SNHLY and CDR2 FYNNEI. The CDR3 DNA sequence: TGTGCCAGCAGTGGCAGGGGCGGCCTTAGCAATCAGCCCCAGCATTTT. As protein: CASSGRGGLSNQPQHF. Together with reference TRBV2 and TRBJ1-5, the CDR3 gives the full variable domain: EPEVTQTPSHQVTQMGQEVILRCVPISNHLYFYWYRQILGQKVEFLVSFYNNEISEKSEIFDDQFSVERPDGSNFTLKIRSTKLEDSAMYFCASSGRGGLSNQPQHFGDGTRLSIL.